The sequence of this TCR beta chain was determined in a study of T cells in Graves' hyperthyroidism and ophthalmopathy. Study-level findings and limits: Among clonotypes expanded in thyroid above 0.001, most were also found in blood. From stable hyperthyroidism, ophthalmopathy was set apart by a 13 V-J model.

RNA transcripts provided the source from which TCR beta CDR3 regions were amplified. Initially, a first-round RT-PCR of the TCR CDR3 employed the HTBI primer set. TCRdb redid the calling of the multiplex PCR reads with MiXCR, one entry per CDR3 protein. Here the sample spans hundreds of thousands of distinct CDR3 sequences, roughly 15% being singletons. The V end lost 3 bases, the J end lost 2 bases, and 11 bases lay between the germline ends. CDR3 length equals 15 residues. Germline V gene sequence: CDR1 ENHRY, CDR2 SYGVKD. Those patients with uncontrolled infection, other autoimmune disease, pregnancy or lactation were excluded. Diagnoses were made from clinical symptoms, serum measures (thyroxine and TRAb), thyroid ultrasound and orbital computed tomography. This clonotype has more than one count but fewer than ten. Its antigen is unidentified.

The V and J genes are TRBV10-3 and TRBJ1-5; possibly TRBD1 for D (5 bases). Sequencing used blood. The TCR originated in a woman younger than 35 with Graves' ophthalmopathy. The CDR3, as DNA: TGTGCCATCAGTGATGGGGGGGGTGGCAATCAGCCCCAGCATTTT. Translation gives CAISDGGGGNQPQHF.